These 11 T cell receptor beta chains originate from one sample sequenced in a study of blood T cell repertoires in COVID-19. The method was immunoSEQ multiplex PCR; TCRdb's version includes in-frame clones alone and lacks a portion of them. The sample lists roughly 70,000 clones; about 88% were seen once. The sample comprised peripheral blood. All receptors come from a man aged 65-85 years with active COVID-19.

The chain has TRBV6-2 or TRBV6-3 and TRBJ1-2, with TRBD1 matching 8 bases. Per the germline V gene, CDR1 is MNHEY and CDR2 is SVGEGT. The junction had 5 bases not matched to a gene; V was cut back by 2 bases and J by 6 bases. This CDR3 contains 14 residues. CDR3 loop: CASSYGRTGNGYTF. CDR3 coding DNA: TGTGCCAGCAGTTACGGTCGGACAGGGAATGGCTACACCTTC.

The chain recombines TRBV24-1 with TRBJ1-2; D perhaps matches TRBD1 (6 bases). The CDR3 runs to 14 residues. Germline CDR1 KGHDR, CDR2 SFDVKD. Trimming took off 5 bases at V and 2 bases at J, with 11 bases between the two ends. CDR3: CATSAKDRNYGYTF. The CDR3 DNA is TGTGCCACCAGTGCCAAGGACAGAAACTATGGCTACACCTTC.

The rearrangement links TRBV7-2 to TRBJ1-3; 9 nucleotides align to TRBD1. V was pared by 5 bases and J by 4 bases, with 15 bases of the junction left unmatched. Germline CDR1 SGHTA, CDR2 FQGNSA. The CDR3 covers 18 residues. CDR3 nucleotide sequence: TGTGCCAGCAGCGACCCCCAGCGGGACAGGGTTCGCGGAAACACCATATATTTT. Its translation is CASSDPQRDRVRGNTIYF.

The chain carries TRBV25-1 and TRBJ2-4; D not certain. The CDR3 length is 14 residues. Germline lookup yields CDR1 MGHDK and CDR2 SYGVNS. V lost 4 bases and J 7 bases, leaving 14 bases between the germline ends. CDR3 amino acids: CASSAGQAGNIQYF. The CDR3 nucleotides are TGTGCCAGCAGTGCCGGCCAAGCCGGGAACATTCAGTACTTC.

The chain couples TRBV7-9 to TRBJ2-1; 9 bases agree with TRBD2. The length of the CDR3 is 15 residues. The germline CDR1 and CDR2 sequences are SEHNR and FQNEAQ (reference sequence). V gave up 0 bases and J gave up 8 bases; unmatched junction bases: 5. The CDR3 is CASSLAVAGGDEQFF. In DNA, the CDR3 is TGTGCCAGCAGCTTAGCTGTGGCGGGAGGGGATGAGCAGTTCTTC.

This clone is a singleton in its sample. The chain recombines TRBV30 with TRBJ2-3; tentative D call: TRBD2 (6 bases). This CDR3 comprises 15 residues. Germline CDR1 GTSNPN, CDR2 SVGIG (reference sequence). V dropped 4 bases and J dropped 1 base, with 15 bases sitting between them. CDR3 in DNA: TGTGCCTGGACCCCGGGGCGGGGCGGCACAGATACGCAGTATTTT. It codes for CAWTPGRGGTDTQYF.

The rearrangement uses TRBV30 and TRBJ1-5; D ambiguous. The CDR3 is made up of 13 amino acids. Germline V gene data show CDR1 as GTSNPN and CDR2 as SVGIG (reference sequence). Between the trimmed V and J ends, which lost 3 bases and 3 bases, there was a span of 9 bases. The CDR3 bases are TGTGCCTGGAGAGAGGGTGCCAATCAGCCCCAGCATTTT. It is translated as CAWREGANQPQHF.

This clone has only one observation. V usage is TRBV11-2 and J usage is TRBJ1-2; 8 bases match TRBD1. There are 15 residues in the CDR3. Germline V gene lookup returns CDR1 SGHAT and CDR2 FQNNGV. V lost 1 base, J lost 6 bases, and 7 bases stayed unmatched. The CDR3 loop reads CASSLGRDRPHGYTF. The CDR3 DNA reads TGTGCCAGCAGCTTAGGGCGGGACAGGCCCCATGGCTACACCTTC.

The chain recombines TRBV7-9 with TRBJ2-7; D ambiguous. Trimming pared 4 bases from V and 5 bases from J, leaving 6 bases between. The germline V gene has CDR1 SEHNR and CDR2 FQNEAQ (reference sequence). The CDR3 sequence is 11 residues long. The DNA of the CDR3 is TGTGCCAGCAGCTCTACCGACGAGCAGTACTTC. As protein: CASSSTDEQYF.

This clone was seen only a few times. V and J are TRBV7-8 and TRBJ2-7, with D maybe TRBD2 (5 bases). The CDR3 has 17 residues. Germline assignment: CDR1 SGHVS and CDR2 FQNEAQ. The V gene lost 1 base and the J gene lost 2 bases, with 18 bases spanning the gap. This CDR3 is CASSLGWVLAATYEQYF. CDR3 sequence (DNA): TGTGCCAGCAGCTTAGGGTGGGTCCTAGCCGCTACCTACGAGCAGTACTTC.

The chain carries TRBV27 and TRBJ1-2; D unclear. V lost 3 bases to trimming and J lost 3 bases, with 5 bases between them. Per germline, CDR1 MNHEY and CDR2 SMNVEV (reference sequence). This CDR3 spans 12 amino acids. CDR3 in DNA: TGTGCCAGCAGTTTCCCGGACTATGGCTACACCTTC. This gives the protein CASSFPDYGYTF.